A single sample gave rise to the 18 T cell receptor beta chains below, sequenced in a study of CD8+ T cells in alopecia areata. Treatment reported: oral pan-JAK inhibitor, 5-10 mg twice daily. The sequencing template was cDNA reverse transcribed from extracted RNA. Data came from immunoSEQ multiplex PCR; TCRdb stores just in-frame clones and leaves some out. The top ten clones hold around 21% of a sample with some 58,000 clones, about half of them seen once. This specimen was CD8+ T cells sorted from blood, taken at approximately week 36, from a patient treated with tofacitinib. The receptor source for this set is a human donor with alopecia areata.

J is TRBJ2-2 and V is TRBV6-5, with D possibly being TRBD1 or TRBD2 (6 bases each). Germline loops: CDR1 MNHEY, CDR2 SVGAGI. CDR3 size: 15 residues. V lost 2 bases and J lost 6, with 13 bases in between. CDR3 in DNA: TGTGCCAGCAGTTACGGCCCGGGGGCCTCCGGGGAGCTGTTTTTT. It encodes CASSYGPGASGELFF.

The chain joins TRBV6-1 to TRBJ1-1, with D uncertain. CDR1 MNHNS and CDR2 SASEGT come from the germline V gene. V dropped 2 bases and J dropped 6 bases, with 16 bases sitting between them. The CDR3 is 15 amino acids. The CDR3 DNA reads as TGTGCCAGCAGTGAATGGAGAGCTTCAGGACCTGAAGCTTTCTTT. Encoded protein: CASSEWRASGPEAFF.

This clone was picked up a small number of times. The same CDR3 can be traced to other DNA sequences in this sample. The J gene is TRBJ2-1, the V gene TRBV29-1, with 10 bases identical to TRBD2. Germline CDR1 SQVTM, CDR2 ANQGSEA. After removal of 6 bases from V and 3 bases from J, the junction contained 5 bases not matched to a gene. The CDR3 contains 14 residues. CDR3 protein: CSVPGLAVYNEQFF. Here the CDR3 DNA reads TGCAGCGTGCCCGGACTAGCGGTCTACAATGAGCAGTTCTTC.

The rearrangement uses TRBV11-2 and TRBJ2-3; 11 bases match TRBD2. CDR1 is SGHAT, CDR2 FQNNGV, per germline. J was trimmed by 4 bases and V by 5 bases; bases with no gene match: 14. This CDR3 has 18 residues. The CDR3 here is CASSPGGLLAGVADTQYF. CDR3 sequence (DNA): TGTGCCAGCAGCCCCGGGGGCCTACTAGCGGGAGTCGCAGATACGCAGTATTTT.

The CDR3, as DNA: TGTGCCAGCAGCTCTCGACCCGGGACAGGGGTGGAAGATACGCAGTATTTT. Residues: CASSSRPGTGVEDTQYF. The chain employs TRBV7-3 and TRBJ2-3; 10 bases line up with TRBD1. J gave up 5 bases and V 4 bases, and 12 bases lay outside the gene matches. The CDR3 loop spans 17 amino acids. Per the germline V gene, CDR1 is SGHTA and CDR2 is FQGTGA.

This chain uses TRBV7-9 with TRBJ2-1, with 10 bases fitting TRBD2. Germline lookup yields CDR1 SEHNR and CDR2 FQNEAQ (reference sequence). The V and J ends lost 1 base and 5 bases, in that order; junction bases with no gene match: 2. The length of the CDR3 is 15 residues. The CDR3 sequence: CASSLVGLADNEQFF. The CDR3 nucleotides are TGTGCCAGCAGCTTAGTAGGACTAGCGGACAATGAGCAGTTCTTC.

The sample holds a few counts of this clone. The genes are TRBV5-6 and TRBJ2-5; TRBD1 is a possible D gene (5 bases). The CDR3 totals 14 residues. Germline V gene sequence: CDR1 SGHDT, CDR2 YYEEEE. With 0 bases removed from V and 2 bases from J, the gap between germline ends came to 8 bases. In nucleotides, the CDR3 is TGTGCCAGCAGCTTGGCACAGGCTCAAGAGACCCAGTACTTC. The encoded protein is CASSLAQAQETQYF.

This clone has a handful of counts. The V and J genes are TRBV4-1 and TRBJ2-5; perhaps TRBD1 as D (5 bases). The DNA end lines up better with TRBJ2-7; the J call may be wrong. The CDR3 sequence is 14 residues long. Germline V gene data show CDR1 as MGHRA and CDR2 as YSYEKL. The CDR3 DNA follows: TGCGCCAGCAGCCAAGTCAGGGATTCCTACGAGCAGTACTTC. The encoded protein is CASSQVRDSYEQYF.

The table lists this clone with a few counts. The chain employs TRBV4-1 and TRBJ1-5; D remains ambiguous. The CDR3 runs 14 residues. V was trimmed by 1 base and J by 4 bases, leaving 8 bases between them. Germline CDR1 and CDR2: MGHRA and YSYEKL. The CDR3 region is CASSQGTVNQPQHF. The CDR3 DNA is TGCGCCAGCAGCCAAGGGACGGTTAATCAGCCCCAGCATTTT.

This clone occurred a few times. The rearrangement joins TRBV4-1 to TRBJ2-7, with 9 bases matching TRBD2. The CDR3 covers 16 residues. The germline gives CDR1 MGHRA, CDR2 YSYEKL. With 1 base clipped from V and 0 bases from J, the junction kept 4 bases outside the gene matches. This chain's CDR3 is CASSQVTGLASYEQYF. In nucleotides, the CDR3 is TGCGCCAGCAGCCAAGTTACGGGACTAGCCTCCTACGAGCAGTACTTC.

This clone was detected a few times. The chain has TRBV11-2 and TRBJ2-7; D may be TRBD1 or TRBD2 (5 bases each). The CDR3 is 12 residues long. The V and J ends lost 8 bases and 2 bases respectively, with 10 bases between them. Germline CDR1 reads SGHAT; CDR2 reads FQNNGV. In DNA, the CDR3 is TGTGCCAGCTCGGGGCTCGCCTACGAGCAGTACTTC. Translation gives CASSGLAYEQYF.

The V gene is TRBV5-1, the J gene TRBJ1-1; a possible D gene is TRBD1 (6 bases). CDR3 length: 15 amino acids. The V gene lost 5 bases and the J gene lost 0 bases, with 14 bases spanning the gap. Germline lookup yields CDR1 SGHRS and CDR2 YFSETQ. CDR3 coding DNA: TGCGCCAGCAGTCATGCGACAGGCATGAACACTGAAGCTTTCTTT. Encoded protein: CASSHATGMNTEAFF.

This clone was picked up a small number of times. The gene calls are TRBV30 and TRBJ1-1; no definite D call. In germline, CDR1 is GTSNPN, CDR2 SVGIG (reference sequence). Trimming cost V 3 bases and J 9 bases, with 14 bases left between them. The CDR3 contains 12 residues. The CDR3 reads CAWSWTSMKAFF. Here the CDR3 DNA reads TGTGCCTGGAGCTGGACGAGCATGAAAGCTTTCTTT.

There are a few counts of this clone. The junction differs from germline at one of its ends, possibly a read error. The J gene is TRBJ2-3, the V gene TRBV29-1; no clear D gene. This CDR3 is built from 15 residues. Germline values: CDR1 SQVTM, CDR2 ANQGSEA. The CDR3 nucleotides are TGCAGCGTCGAAGGGTTCGTCCCTAGCACAGATACGCAGTATTTT. Amino acid sequence: CSVEGFVPSTDTQYF.

A few counts support this clone. The CDR3 sequence: CASSYDGRPKNIQYF. The CDR3 DNA sequence: TGTGCCAGCAGTTACGACGGGAGACCCAAAAACATTCAGTACTTC. The chain is built from TRBV6-5 and TRBJ2-4, with a weak D call TRBD2 (6 bases). The CDR3 loop spans 15 amino acids. The germline CDR1 and CDR2 sequences are MNHEY and SVGAGI. The germline V and J ends were trimmed by 2 bases and 2 bases, with 10 bases remaining between them.

This clone was seen more than once but under ten times. V usage is TRBV15 and J usage is TRBJ1-1; D is unresolved. V shed 5 bases and J shed 4 bases, with 8 bases lying between them. CDR3 length equals 12 residues. CDR1 LNHNV and CDR2 YYDKDF come from the germline V gene (reference sequence). The DNA for the CDR3 is TGTGCCACCAGCGTCGGATCCACTGAAGCTTTCTTT. This translates into CATSVGSTEAFF.

The rearrangement links TRBV30 to TRBJ2-2; 9 positions agree with TRBD2. CDR1 and CDR2 (germline): GTSNPN, SVGIG (reference sequence). V gave up 0 bases and J gave up 4 bases; unmatched junction bases: 12. CDR3 length equals 18 residues. CDR3 DNA: TGTGCCTGGAGTGTACAGTCAGCGGGAGGTCGGCGCACCGGGGAGCTGTTTTTT. This encodes CAWSVQSAGGRRTGELFF.

There are a few counts of this clone. CDR3 protein: CASSQLAAGETQYF. The CDR3 nucleotides are TGTGCCAGCAGCCAGCTAGCGGCGGGAGAGACCCAGTACTTC. The chain uses TRBV7-9 and TRBJ2-5; 7 nucleotides match TRBD2. Losses at the gene ends were 5 bases for V and 4 bases for J; bases not matched to a gene: 7. This CDR3 comprises 14 residues. Germline-derived CDR1 and CDR2 are SEHNR and FQNEAQ (reference sequence).